The rows below give T cell receptor beta chains drawn from one sample of a study. TCRdb reanalysed the 5' RACE reads using MiXCR and keeps one entry per CDR3 protein. The sample consists of about 5,900 distinct CDR3 sequences, under 75% of them appearing once. The sequenced sample consisted of memory CD4+ T cells sorted from a lymph node. Source of these receptors: a female donor with breast cancer. Both conserved end residues are trimmed from each CDR3. A D gene is named only where the DNA matches it firmly.

>TRBD1|TRBV5-1|TRBJ1-1
ASSPGTGGAGTEAF
>TRBD2|TRBV3-1|TRBJ2-5
ASSPLSVGGGVETQY
>TRBD2|TRBV5-1|TRBJ2-6
ASSLAGGGYSGANVLT
>.|TRBV7-8|TRBJ1-5
ASSGGGDQPQH
>TRBD1|TRBV24-1|TRBJ2-1
ATSDPDREIYNEQL
>TRBD1|TRBV20-1|TRBJ1-2
SAKGQGLGPGYT
>.|TRBV20-1|TRBJ1-1
SATPGRLLTTEAL
>.|TRBV6-1|TRBJ2-5
ASSEVLGTKTQY
>TRBD1|TRBV7-9|TRBJ1-2
ASSPQTGYGYGYT
>TRBD2|TRBV19|TRBJ2-1
ASRPPGLEKEQF
>.|TRBV24-1|TRBJ1-1
ATSDGIMAF
>.|TRBV12-3/TRBV12-4|TRBJ2-1
ASRELAQANEQF
>.|TRBV6-5|TRBJ2-5
ASSRLGLEETQY
>.|TRBV20-1|TRBJ2-3
SARRTSRADTQY
>.|TRBV20-1|TRBJ1-1
SARDLGRGNTEAF
>.|TRBV5-5|TRBJ2-2
ASSLEGSTGELF
>.|TRBV29-1|TRBJ1-1
SVDPIGVRRYMNTEAF
>TRBD2|TRBV6-5|TRBJ2-2
ASTSAGLAGNTGELF
>TRBD2|TRBV4-1|TRBJ2-7
ASSQFTGPGTTVYEQY
>TRBD1|TRBV7-6|TRBJ2-5
ASSLGAAGGRGETQY
>.|TRBV20-1|TRBJ2-7
SARGGGLAYEQY
>.|TRBV12-3/TRBV12-4|TRBJ2-5
ASSERGTRETQY
>TRBD2|TRBV7-8|TRBJ2-7
ASSLRGREGVEQY